The 23 T cell receptor beta chains below all came from one sample that was sequenced in a study of Tregs in tolerant kidney transplant recipients (dated 2019 in TCRdb). The meaning of the sample's time point label: blood sample drawn before combined kidney and bone marrow transplant. Libraries were made using the immunoSEQ multiplex PCR assay. The clones in this table, taken by TCRdb from immuneACCESS, are in-frame only. Not every clone is retained; where verified, under half of the shortfall comes from an unresolved V gene, and the cause of the rest is unknown. The sample table shows roughly 80,000 clones, and roughly 98% are seen once. In total, the top ten clones hold roughly 0.6% of the sample. The specimen was CD4+ T cells from blood, collected before the transplant. The receptor set was obtained from a human donor who received a combined kidney and bone marrow transplant.

The chain is built from TRBV27 and TRBJ2-7; D perhaps matches TRBD1 (6 bases). Germline CDR1 and CDR2: MNHEY and SMNVEV (reference sequence). The length of the CDR3 is 14 residues. The ends were cut back, 6 bases at V and 7 bases at J, with 19 bases in the middle. The chain's CDR3 is CASSYGQPSREQYF. Written as DNA, the CDR3 is TGTGCCAGCAGCTACGGACAGCCGTCTAGGGAGCAGTACTTC.

This sequence joins TRBV7-8 and TRBJ1-4; 9 nucleotides line up with TRBD1. This CDR3 comprises 15 residues. The J segment lost 7 bases and the V segment lost 5 bases, leaving 8 bases of the junction unmatched. Looked up from germline, CDR1 is SGHVS and CDR2 is FQNEAQ. This CDR3 reads CASSPMGTGFEKLFF. Here the CDR3 DNA reads TGTGCCAGCAGCCCAATGGGGACAGGGTTTGAAAAACTGTTTTTT.

The CDR3 loop is CASSVGSEQFF. The CDR3 DNA is TGTGCCAGCAGCGTAGGTAGTGAGCAGTTCTTC. The rearrangement links TRBV9 to TRBJ2-1, with D unclear. Germline assignment: CDR1 SGDLS and CDR2 YYNGEE. CDR3 length: 11 residues. The germline V and J ends were trimmed by 0 bases and 9 bases, with 4 bases remaining between them. The whole variable domain, filled in from reference TRBV9 and TRBJ2-1, reads DSGVTQTPKHLITATGQRVTLRCSPRSGDLSVYWYQQSLDQGLQFLIQYYNGEERAKGNILERFSAQQFPDLHSELNLSSLELGDSALYFCASSVGSEQFFGPGTRLTVL.

The chain couples TRBV30 to TRBJ2-3; D remains ambiguous. Germline V gene sequence: CDR1 GTSNPN, CDR2 SVGIG (reference sequence). The CDR3 consists of 13 residues. V dropped 2 bases and J dropped 4 bases, with 10 bases sitting between them. CDR3 nucleotides: TGTGCCTGGAGTCCCTCCCTGTCAGATACGCAGTATTTT. Translating it yields CAWSPSLSDTQYF.

The J gene is TRBJ2-1, the V gene TRBV6-5, with TRBD2 identical over 11 bases. Germline V gene data show CDR1 as MNHEY and CDR2 as SVGAGI. The CDR3 totals 13 residues. Trimming removed 7 bases from V and 11 bases from J; junction bases left unmatched: 7. CDR3 sequence: CASTPTSGIKQFF. In DNA, the CDR3 is TGTGCCAGCACCCCGACTAGCGGGATAAAGCAGTTCTTC.

The gene calls are TRBV5-6 and TRBJ2-7, with TRBD1 identical over 12 bases. The length of the CDR3 is 14 residues. Losses at the gene ends were 5 bases for V and 4 bases for J; bases not matched to a gene: 4. The germline V gene has CDR1 SGHDT and CDR2 YYEEEE. In DNA form, the CDR3 reads TGTGCCAGCAGGGGACAGGGGGCTTTGTACGAGCAGTACTTC. The encoded protein is CASRGQGALYEQYF.

This chain uses TRBV4-1 with TRBJ2-3; 8 positions agree with TRBD2. The CDR3 is 15 residues long. Germline V gene lookup returns CDR1 MGHRA and CDR2 YSYEKL. J gave up 5 bases and V 4 bases, and 8 bases lay outside the gene matches. CDR3 DNA sequence: TGCGCCAGCAGCCGCAGCGGGAGCGGTTTAGATACGCAGTATTTT. Residues: CASSRSGSGLDTQYF.

The rearrangement links TRBV18 to TRBJ1-1, with TRBD1 identical over 10 bases. Germline loops: CDR1 KGHSH, CDR2 LQKENI. This CDR3 spans 16 amino acids. With 0 bases clipped from V and 5 bases from J, the junction kept 6 bases outside the gene matches. CDR3 DNA: TGTGCCAGCTCACCACCGGGACAGGGGTTGAGAACTGAAGCTTTCTTT. Translation: CASSPPGQGLRTEAFF.

The gene calls are TRBV7-6 and TRBJ2-2, with 10 bases lining up with TRBD2. J lost 0 bases, V lost 5 bases, and 3 bases had no gene match. There are 16 residues in the CDR3. From germline, CDR1 is SGHVS and CDR2 FNYEAQ. The CDR3 DNA sequence: TGTGCCAGCAGCACGGGACTAGCGACGAACACCGGGGAGCTGTTTTTT. It codes for CASSTGLATNTGELFF.

The chain combines TRBV15 with TRBJ2-1; no firm D call. The CDR3 consists of 14 residues. Trimming removed 0 bases at V and 6 bases at J, with 9 bases between. Germline CDR1 LNHNV, CDR2 YYDKDF (reference sequence). As DNA, the CDR3 is TGTGCCACCAGCAGAGATCAGGTATTCAATGAGCAGTTCTTC. It yields the protein CATSRDQVFNEQFF. Complete variable domain (other parts from reference TRBV15 and TRBJ2-1): DAMVIQNPRYQVTQFGKPVTLSCSQTLNHNVMYWYQQKSSQAPKLLFHYYDKDFNNEADTPDNFQSRRPNTSFCFLDIRSPGLGDTAMYLCATSRDQVFNEQFFGPGTRLTVL.

The rearrangement joins TRBV7-2 to TRBJ1-1; a possible D gene is TRBD1 (6 bases). The CDR3 is made up of 14 amino acids. The V and J ends lost 2 bases and 6 bases respectively, with 13 bases between them. Germline CDR1 SGHTA, CDR2 FQGNSA. As DNA, the CDR3 is TGTGCCAGCAGCTTACCATTGGACAGTGCTGAAGCTTTCTTT. It translates to CASSLPLDSAEAFF. Filled out from reference TRBV7-2 and TRBJ1-1, the complete variable domain reads GAGVSQSPSNKVTEKGKDVELRCDPISGHTALYWYRQSLGQGLEFLIYFQGNSAPDKSGLPSDRFSAERTGGSVSTLTIQRTQQEDSAVYLCASSLPLDSAEAFFGQGTRLTVV.

J is TRBJ1-6 and V is TRBV15; TRBD1 matches 9 bases. Germline V gene sequence: CDR1 LNHNV, CDR2 YYDKDF (reference sequence). Trimming cost V 4 bases and J 8 bases; bases outside gene matches: 6. The CDR3 runs 15 residues. The CDR3 bases are TGTGCCACCAGCACCCGGACAGGGGTCTATTCACCCCTCCACTTT. Its protein product is CATSTRTGVYSPLHF.

The chain uses TRBV11-1 and TRBJ2-7; 7 bases are a match to TRBD2. Germline V gene lookup returns CDR1 SGHAT and CDR2 FQDESV (reference sequence). J was trimmed by 3 bases and V by 5 bases; bases with no gene match: 10. This CDR3 is built from 15 residues. CDR3 region: CASSLRAGLDYEQYF. DNA for the CDR3: TGTGCCAGCAGCCTCAGAGCGGGACTTGACTACGAGCAGTACTTC. Full variable domain (rest looked up from reference TRBV11-1 and TRBJ2-7): EAEVAQSPRYKITEKSQAVAFWCDPISGHATLYWYRQILGQGPELLVQFQDESVVDDSQLPKDRFSAERLKGVDSTLKIQPAELGDSAMYLCASSLRAGLDYEQYFGPGTRLTVT.

The V call is TRBV19, the J call TRBJ1-2; TRBD1 matches 10 bases. The CDR3 sequence is 15 residues long. Trimming at V came to 3 bases and at J to 3 bases, leaving 4 bases not matched to a gene. Germline CDR1 reads LNHDA; CDR2 reads SQIVND (reference sequence). Here the CDR3 reads CASSMLGTGDYGYTF. Written as DNA, the CDR3 is TGTGCCAGTAGTATGTTGGGGACAGGGGACTATGGCTACACCTTC.

The chain links TRBV18 to TRBJ1-5; D perhaps matches TRBD1 (6 bases). Deletions cut 3 bases from V and 5 bases from J, with 11 bases between. This CDR3 has 14 residues. CDR1 is KGHSH and CDR2 is LQKENI in the germline V gene. The CDR3, as DNA: TGTGCCAGCTCACCGGATTACAGGGATCAGCCCCAGCATTTT. Translating gives CASSPDYRDQPQHF.

This chain joins TRBV12-5 and TRBJ2-6, with 9 bases that match TRBD1. CDR3 length equals 19 residues. The trim removed 0 bases at V and 0 bases at J, leaving 6 bases unmatched. Looked up from germline, CDR1 is LGHNT and CDR2 is FRNRAP. CDR3 in amino acids: CASGLVLDRGDSGANVLTF. The CDR3, as DNA: TGTGCTAGTGGTTTGGTACTCGACAGGGGGGACTCTGGGGCCAACGTCCTGACTTTC.

The V and J genes are TRBV11-2 and TRBJ2-7; TRBD1 is a possible D gene (6 bases). CDR3 size: 14 residues. Germline-derived CDR1 and CDR2 are SGHAT and FQNNGV. V dropped 4 bases and J dropped 6 bases, with 16 bases sitting between them. In DNA form, the CDR3 reads TGTGCCAGCAGCTCACAGGGAGCGGTAGGCGAGCAGTACTTC. This translates into CASSSQGAVGEQYF.

The V call is TRBV9, the J call TRBJ1-4; D gene ambiguous. V lost 0 bases and J lost 5, with 8 bases in between. Germline V gene sequence: CDR1 SGDLS, CDR2 YYNGEE. This CDR3 has 14 amino acids. The chain's CDR3 is CASSVGGLNEKLFF. The CDR3 DNA is TGTGCCAGCAGCGTAGGAGGCCTCAATGAAAAACTGTTTTTT.

The chain uses TRBV21-1 and TRBJ2-3; no DNA check was done on the table's D call, TRBD2. TRBV21-1 is a recognized pseudogene. This CDR3 contains 18 residues. CDR3 DNA: TGTGCCAGCAGCAAATCGTCGTCCTCTAGCGGATGCACAGATACGCAGTATTTT. Residues: CASSKSSSSSGCTDTQYF.

This chain links TRBV7-2 with TRBJ2-3; the D gene is possibly TRBD2 (6 bases). This CDR3 region has 15 residues. Trimming left V 8 bases short and J 4 bases short, with 19 bases between. Germline CDR1 SGHTA, CDR2 FQGNSA. Here the CDR3 reads CASAINRGSADTQYF. In DNA, the CDR3 is TGTGCCAGCGCCATTAACCGGGGGAGCGCAGATACGCAGTATTTT.

This clone was picked up one time. The rearrangement links TRBV4-2 to TRBJ2-3; a weak D match, TRBD2 (5 bases). Germline-derived CDR1 and CDR2 are LGHNA and YNFKEQ. V lost 4 bases to trimming and J lost 6 bases, with 11 bases between them. There are 13 residues in the CDR3. The CDR3 nucleotides read TGTGCCAGCAGCCTACCACTAGTTGATACGCAGTATTTT. Protein product: CASSLPLVDTQYF.

This clone was observed once. The V gene is TRBV30, the J gene TRBJ1-4, with D perhaps TRBD1 (5 bases). This CDR3 is built from 15 residues. Looked up from germline, CDR1 is GTSNPN and CDR2 is SVGIG (reference sequence). V lost 3 bases and J lost 4, with 15 bases in between. The CDR3 loop reads CAWSGLTANNEKLFF. The CDR3 nucleotides are TGTGCCTGGAGCGGGTTGACAGCTAATAATGAAAAACTGTTTTTT.

The CDR3 reads CASRPTFCRQPQHF. The CDR3 bases are TGTGCCAGCAGGCCTACCTTCTGCCGGCAGCCCCAGCATTTT. V usage is TRBV21-1 and J usage is TRBJ1-5. TRBV21-1 is tagged as a pseudogene. This CDR3 region has 14 residues.